This T cell receptor (beta chain) was documented in a study of blood T cell repertoires in COVID-19. Study-level background: The analysed material was cDNA or gDNA that came from T cells, B-cell-depleted T cells, or PBMCs.

Authors' analysis steps: Amplification with reference gene primers provided the estimates of nucleated cell counts. TCRdb's copy holds only in-frame clones and misses some; the assay was immunoSEQ multiplex PCR. Clone size and the V and J calls come from that table; the DNA yielded D and trimming. The table includes 200,000 to 250,000 clones, around 83% detected once. CDR1 is SGHVS and CDR2 is FNYEAQ in the germline V gene. With 1 base removed from V and 6 bases from J, the gap between germline ends came to 12 bases. The CDR3 has 15 residues. It was during active infection that Seattle patients were enrolled and then longitudinally followed.

The TCR originated in a woman between 50 and 59 years old with COVID-19, enrolled during active disease. This chain links TRBV7-6 with TRBJ2-2, with D possibly TRBD2 on 6 matching bases. Input material: peripheral blood. CDR3 sequence: CASSLEFRRAGELFF. The CDR3 region has the DNA TGTGCCAGCAGCTTAGAGTTTCGGAGGGCCGGGGAGCTGTTTTTT.